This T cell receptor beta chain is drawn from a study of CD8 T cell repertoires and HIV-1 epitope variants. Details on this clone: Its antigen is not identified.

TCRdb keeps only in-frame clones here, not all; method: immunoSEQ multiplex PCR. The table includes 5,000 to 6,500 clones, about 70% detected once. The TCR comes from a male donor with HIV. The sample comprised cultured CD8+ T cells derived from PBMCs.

This CDR3 reads CSAVRGVEQYF. The DNA of the CDR3 is TGCAGCGCTGTACGCGGGGTCGAGCAGTACTTC. This chain uses TRBV29-1 with TRBJ2-7; D is perhaps TRBD2 (6 bases). The CDR3 extends over 11 amino acids. Germline CDR1 and CDR2: SQVTM and ANQGSEA. The V gene lost 7 bases and the J gene lost 6 bases, with 13 bases spanning the gap.